In its sample, the clone carrying this TCR beta chain ranks as medium-sized. This specimen comes from a study of neurological immune-mediated disorders. From germline, CDR1 is SGHRS and CDR2 YFSETQ. V trimming: 3 bases; J trimming: 5 bases; junction bases outside the gene matches: 12. The CDR3 extends over 16 amino acids. The authors made cDNA by 5'RACE with 10-nucleotide random UMIs. TCRdb recomputed calls from the 5' RACE reads with MiXCR, one row per CDR3 protein. The data hold some 41,000 distinct CDR3 sequences, with approximately 15% observed a single time. The chain carries TRBV5-1 and TRBJ2-7, with 9 positions matching TRBD1. The sequence derives from a woman in her fifties or sixties with HTLV-1-associated myelopathy (HAM/TSP). The sequencing input was CD4+ T cells from blood. This chain's CDR3 is CASSSNPGTGTNEQYF. In DNA, the CDR3 is TGCGCCAGCAGCTCCAACCCCGGGACAGGGACAAACGAGCAGTACTTC.